This T cell receptor beta chain was observed in a study of T cell repertoires in cytomegalovirus infection. There are a few counts of this clonotype. The antigen is not known. The germline V gene has CDR1 SGHVT and CDR2 SQSDAQ. This CDR3 is 15 amino acids long. The germline V and J ends were trimmed by 5 bases and 6 bases, with 16 bases remaining between them. TCRdb re-derived calls from the reads in MiXCR, one entry per CDR3 protein. The table has about a million distinct CDR3 sequences, around 30% seen once. This receptor was identified in a human donor in good health (CMV status not recorded). Some clones in this sample may be carry-over from other donors' samples. The sample here was cultured CD8+ T cells from PBMCs, taken from culture after CMV antigen stimulation. V gene TRBV7-4 combines with J gene TRBJ1-4; D gene ambiguous. The CDR3 nucleotides are TGTGCCAGCAGCCCGCCACCATCAGCCGATGAAAAACTGTTTTTT. This translates into CASSPPPSADEKLFF. The variable domain in full, completed from reference TRBV7-4 and TRBJ1-4, reads GAGVSQSPRYKVAKRGRDVALRCDSISGHVTLYWYRQTLGQGSEVLTYSQSDAQRDKSGRPSGRFSAERPERSVSTLKIQRTEQGDSAVYLCASSPPPSADEKLFFGSGTQLSVL.